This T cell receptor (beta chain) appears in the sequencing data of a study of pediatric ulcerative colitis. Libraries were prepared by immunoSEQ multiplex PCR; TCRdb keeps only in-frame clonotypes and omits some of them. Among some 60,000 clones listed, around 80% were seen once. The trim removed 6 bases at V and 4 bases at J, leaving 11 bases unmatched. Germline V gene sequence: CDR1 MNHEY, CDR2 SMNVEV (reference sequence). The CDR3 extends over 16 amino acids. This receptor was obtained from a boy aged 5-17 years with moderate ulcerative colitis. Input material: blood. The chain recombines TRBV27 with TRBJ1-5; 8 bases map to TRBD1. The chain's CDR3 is CASRRTGTGINQPQHF. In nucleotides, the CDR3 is TGTGCCAGCAGACGAACCGGGACAGGTATTAATCAGCCCCAGCATTTT.